Included here is one T cell receptor (beta chain) sequence, with context. Its matching antigen is unknown. The sample is drawn from a study of T cell responses to AZD1222 COVID-19 vaccine. The CDR3 extends over 13 amino acids. V was trimmed by 5 bases and J by 2 bases, leaving 9 bases between them. The germline gives CDR1 MDHEN, CDR2 SYDVKM. Study-wide results and limits: Just five or six AZD1222 recipients tested seropositive at baseline.

Only in-frame clones appear in the TCRdb table, and some are missing; sequencing was by immunoSEQ multiplex PCR. The sample has 95,000 to 150,000 clones, 87% seen once. This TCR came from an adult in good health. The specimen was peripheral blood, collected on day 0 of AZD1222 vaccination. The V and J genes are TRBV28 and TRBJ1-2, with no clear D. CDR3 bases: TGTGCCAGCAGTGTCGAAGGGAACTATGGCTACACCTTC. It is translated as CASSVEGNYGYTF.